This record looks at one T cell receptor (beta chain) sequence and its context. The sample belongs to a study of blood T cell repertoires in COVID-19. Study in general: The samples span acute and convalescent COVID-19 from the United States, Italy and Spain. Sources were T cells, B-cell-depleted T cells, or PBMCs; the material itself was cDNA or gDNA.

Clones were read by immunoSEQ multiplex PCR, and TCRdb kept only the in-frame ones, dropping some. The table lists approximately 100,000 clones, around 80% of them singletons. CDR1 and CDR2 from the germline V gene are SNHLY and FYNNEI. The CDR3 has 15 amino acids. The V segment lost 3 bases and the J segment 3 bases; nucleotides outside the gene matches: 6. This chain connects TRBV2 to TRBJ1-2; 8 nucleotides line up with TRBD1. This receptor was identified in a man aged 60-69 years with acute or convalescent COVID-19. The sample was peripheral blood. CDR3 DNA: TGTGCCAGCAGTGAGGGACAGGCGCCTCACTATGGCTACACCTTC. Translation: CASSEGQAPHYGYTF.